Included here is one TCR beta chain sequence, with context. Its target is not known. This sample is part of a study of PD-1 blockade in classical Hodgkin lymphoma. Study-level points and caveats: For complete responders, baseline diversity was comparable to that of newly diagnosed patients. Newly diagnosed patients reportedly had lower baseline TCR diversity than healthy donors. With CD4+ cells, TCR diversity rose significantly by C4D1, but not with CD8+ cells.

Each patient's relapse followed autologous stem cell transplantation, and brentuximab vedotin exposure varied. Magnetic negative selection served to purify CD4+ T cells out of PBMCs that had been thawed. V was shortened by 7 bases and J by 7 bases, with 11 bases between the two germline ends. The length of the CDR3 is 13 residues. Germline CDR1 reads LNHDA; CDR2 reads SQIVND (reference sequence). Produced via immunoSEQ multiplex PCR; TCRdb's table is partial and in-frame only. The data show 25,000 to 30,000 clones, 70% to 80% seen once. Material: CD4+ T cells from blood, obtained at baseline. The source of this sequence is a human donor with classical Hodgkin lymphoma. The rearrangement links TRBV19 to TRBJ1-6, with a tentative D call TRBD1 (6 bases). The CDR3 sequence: CASKAGANSPLHF. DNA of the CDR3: TGTGCCAGTAAAGCAGGGGCCAATTCACCCCTCCACTTT.